This T cell receptor beta chain was recovered during a study of a mutant IDH1 vaccine in newly diagnosed glioma. Turning to the study itself: Vaccines were first given 4-6 weeks after radiotherapy alone, or with temozolomide cycles.

Time point in this sample: week 23, last vaccination. What each vaccine dose contained was 300 ug of mutant IDH1 20-mer peptide, accompanied by topical imiquimod. Produced via immunoSEQ multiplex PCR; TCRdb's table is partial and in-frame only. The table lists roughly 52,000 clones, 80% of them singletons. CDR1 and CDR2 from the germline V gene are SGHDT and YYEEEE. This CDR3 has 15 amino acids. V was shortened by 3 bases and J by 0 bases, with 12 bases between the two germline ends. This clone has only one observation. What it recognizes is unknown. The sequenced sample was PBMCs, obtained from a glioma patient whose treatment included an IDH1 peptide vaccine. This clonotype was sampled from a man aged 40-49 years with glioma. This rearrangement joins TRBV5-6 to TRBJ1-2; D is undetermined. CDR3 nucleotide sequence: TGTGCCAGCAGCTCTGGACCGATTTCTAACTATGGCTACACCTTC. Residues: CASSSGPISNYGYTF.